The rows below give T cell receptor beta chains drawn from one sample of a study of blood T cell repertoires in COVID-19. Assay: immunoSEQ multiplex PCR; the TCRdb copy retains only in-frame clones and omits some. This table has over 60,000 clones, more than 75% appearing once. The sequenced sample was peripheral blood. Receptors were obtained from an elderly woman with active or convalescent COVID-19. The conserved cysteine and the conserved F or W are not part of the CDR3 here. A D gene is named only where the DNA matches it firmly. Some rows have no size entry. The others give once, few or many, or a class for an expanded clone.

v_gene,abundance,d_gene,CDR3aa
TRBV28,-,TRBD1,ASSLRQGARKLF
TRBV5-1,few,-,ASSSGTDNNEKLF
TRBV27,-,TRBD1,ASSLRLTGGDQPQH
TRBV7-2,-,-,ASSRRLSSTDTQY
TRBV2,-,-,ASSERRPHSGNTIY
TRBV4-2,-,-,ASSQGPAGSRPDTQY
TRBV27,-,-,ASDITLTGLYNEQF
TRBV7-9,once,-,ASSYKTINTEAF
TRBV5-5,-,-,ASSVSQGRYGYT
TRBV6-2/TRBV6-3,-,TRBD2,ASSPGTSAGSAAKNIQY
TRBV5-6,-,-,ASKRLENYEQY
TRBV30,-,TRBD1,AWSRGRASSGANVLT
TRBV7-6,-,-,ASSLAPGRGVDTEAF
TRBV6-1,-,-,ASSDPGGIRAKNIQY
TRBV7-2,once,TRBD1,ASSPRGQGFTEAF
TRBV20-1,few,-,SASGQYINYGYT
TRBV7-3,-,TRBD2,ASSFGGGGADTQY
TRBV7-9,-,-,ASSLVSGRNTEAF
TRBV7-2,-,-,ASSPGGGGATEAF
TRBV5-5,-,-,ASSLGWVGVEQY
TRBV5-5,-,TRBD1,ASTNQGGGHSGNTIY
TRBV27,-,TRBD1,ASSLGQGGYGYT
TRBV25-1,once,-,ASSGRDKNTEAF
TRBV7-8,-,-,ASSPGTNQLQPQH
TRBV5-6,-,-,ASSWTNRGYNSPLH
TRBV19,-,TRBD1,ASSPSRTGGTGELF
TRBV7-9,-,TRBD1,ASSPRGRGDTEAF
TRBV11-1,-,TRBD1,ASSSSGTANTEAF
TRBV10-1,-,-,ASSGRWALGVNQPQH
TRBV6-5,-,TRBD2,ASSYSVAGYTDTQY
TRBV27,-,-,ASSPQGPYEQY
TRBV6-5,-,-,ASSYSPNGEQY
TRBV2,-,-,ASSEASYEQY
TRBV6-2/TRBV6-3,-,TRBD1,ASSSGQGSFRNTIY
TRBV15,once,-,ATSREPGAYEQY
TRBV5-6,-,-,ASNQGTYEQY
TRBV4-1,once,-,ASSQVVAPAYNEQF
TRBV6-6,-,-,ASSYSRQINQPQH
TRBV5-1,-,TRBD2,ASSLVASGGAEQF
TRBV6-5,-,-,ASSSNRGKVKGYT
TRBV24-1,-,TRBD1,ATSDSGTGLPDTQY